The present TCR beta chain was sequenced within a study of cytomegalovirus exposure and HLA in healthy donors. Study-level points and caveats: Later analysis placed DRB1 highest and HLA-C lowest in TCR association rates, which differed by HLA locus. According to an earlier analysis, most TCR beta V segments yielded productive rearrangements about 87% or about 30% of the time. Sequencing depth roughly uniform across donors was assumed in presence/absence analyses. The classifier reportedly diagnosed cytomegalovirus status with high sensitivity and specificity.

Germline CDR1 reads LGHNA; CDR2 reads YSLEER. Deletions cut 1 base from V and 6 bases from J, with 18 bases between. The CDR3 totals 17 residues. It was with 60 Vbeta and 13 Jbeta primers that the PCR ran. The table came from immunoSEQ multiplex PCR; TCRdb's copy has only in-frame clones and leaves some out. The sample shows about 73,000 clones, 75% of them seen only once. This clone showed up just a few times. As yet, its antigen is unknown. This clonotype originated in a man in his sixties or seventies in good health and CMV-seronegative. The chain has TRBV4-3 and TRBJ1-4, with D possibly matching TRBD1 (6 bases). The sequenced sample was PBMCs. For the CDR3, the DNA is TGCGCCAGCAGCCAAGCTCCTAGAGGGGGTGGGGATGAAAAACTGTTTTTT. The encoded protein is CASSQAPRGGGDEKLFF.